Presented here are 7 T cell receptor beta chains from one specimen sequenced in a study of blood T cell repertoires in COVID-19. Generated by immunoSEQ multiplex PCR, the TCRdb table keeps only in-frame clones and is missing some. The repertoire holds some 180,000 clones, around 90% seen once, with around 2.5% in the top ten. What was sequenced was peripheral blood. The receptor source for this set is a woman of 80 years or more with COVID-19, enrolled during active disease.

The chain uses TRBV11-2 and TRBJ2-5; tentative D call: TRBD1 (5 bases). Trimming cost V 2 bases and J 3 bases, with 10 bases left between them. Germline V gene data show CDR1 as SGHAT and CDR2 as FQNNGV. This CDR3 is 14 amino acids long. As DNA, the CDR3 is TGTGCCAGCAGCTTATTAACAGGAGAAGAGACCCAGTACTTC. The encoded protein is CASSLLTGEETQYF.

The chain is built from TRBV5-4 and TRBJ1-6, with a possible D match to TRBD1 (6 bases). This CDR3 spans 15 amino acids. Trimming pared 4 bases from V and 8 bases from J, leaving 16 bases between. Looked up from germline, CDR1 is SGHNT and CDR2 is YYREEE (reference sequence). The CDR3 region is CASSRGGAIDSPLHF. The CDR3, as DNA: TGTGCCAGCAGCCGTGGGGGCGCGATTGATTCACCCCTCCACTTT.

V and J are TRBV29-1 and TRBJ1-1, with a weak D call TRBD1 (6 bases). The CDR3 is made up of 12 amino acids. The germline V gene has CDR1 SQVTM and CDR2 ANQGSEA. V was clipped by 7 bases and J by 7 bases, with 16 bases between them. The CDR3 nucleotides are TGCAGCGCCGAAAGGGGGAATGTTGAAGCTTTCTTT. Protein sequence: CSAERGNVEAFF.

CDR3 coding DNA: TGTGCCAGCACCCCAGCGGGAGAATTCTACGAGCAGTACTTC. It is translated as CASTPAGEFYEQYF. The V and J genes are TRBV6-5 and TRBJ2-7; 8 bases map to TRBD2. The V gene end was trimmed by 7 bases and the J gene end by 3 bases; junction bases not matched to a gene: 8. The CDR3 has 14 amino acids. The germline V gene has CDR1 MNHEY and CDR2 SVGAGI.

The J gene is TRBJ2-7, the V gene TRBV7-8; 11 bases fit TRBD2. Germline V gene sequence: CDR1 SGHVS, CDR2 FQNEAQ. The length of the CDR3 is 15 residues. V dropped 5 bases and J dropped 2; count of bases not matched to a gene: 5. The CDR3 coding sequence is TGTGCCAGCAGCCCACTAGCGGGGGCCACCTACGAGCAGTACTTC. As protein: CASSPLAGATYEQYF.

The V and J genes are TRBV5-5 and TRBJ2-7; 11 nucleotides match TRBD2. The J segment lost 2 bases and the V segment lost 1 base, leaving 5 bases of the junction unmatched. Germline CDR1 and CDR2: SGHKS and YYEKEE (reference sequence). The CDR3 is made up of 16 amino acids. The CDR3 coding sequence is TGTGCCAGCAGCTTGCGTCTAGCGGGAGGCCCCTACGAGCAGTACTTC. Translation: CASSLRLAGGPYEQYF. Full variable domain (missing parts from reference TRBV5-5 and TRBJ2-7): DAGVTQSPTHLIKTRGQQVTLRCSPISGHKSVSWYQQVLGQGPQFIFQYYEKEERGRGNFPDRFSARQFPNYSSELNVNALLLGDSALYLCASSLRLAGGPYEQYFGPGTRLTVT.

The chain carries TRBV12-3 or TRBV12-4 and TRBJ1-1; 7 bases are shared with TRBD1. V shed 6 bases, J shed 9 bases, and the junction held 4 bases outside the gene matches. The CDR3 is 11 amino acids. CDR3 in amino acids: CASRQGDQAFF. Written as DNA, the CDR3 is TGTGCCAGCAGGCAGGGGGACCAAGCTTTCTTT.